Following are 20 T cell receptor beta chains from one sample sequenced in a study of T cell changes during pregnancy in multiple sclerosis. TCRdb keeps only in-frame clones here, not all; method: immunoSEQ multiplex PCR. The sample consists of approximately 46,000 clones, roughly 90% of them appearing once. Source: CD4+ T cells from peripheral blood mononuclear cells, taken after pregnancy. The receptors here all came from a female donor with multiple sclerosis, enrolled in a pregnancy study.

This clone was recorded a few times. The gene calls are TRBV2 and TRBJ2-3; D not resolved. Germline V gene lookup returns CDR1 SNHLY and CDR2 FYNNEI. V was cut by 6 bases and J by 3 bases, with 7 bases left in between. This CDR3 has 12 amino acids. The CDR3 loop reads CASRAGTDTQYF. In DNA, the CDR3 is TGTGCCAGCAGGGCCGGGACAGATACGCAGTATTTT.

The rearrangement links TRBV18 to TRBJ2-3; D call uncertain. V shed 2 bases and J shed 4 bases, with 4 bases lying between them. CDR1 KGHSH and CDR2 LQKENI come from the germline V gene. The CDR3 is 12 amino acids. CDR3 in DNA: TGTGCCAGCTCACCATCGTCAGATACGCAGTATTTT. This encodes CASSPSSDTQYF. Supplemented by reference TRBV18 and TRBJ2-3, the full variable domain reads NAGVMQNPRHLVRRRGQEARLRCSPMKGHSHVYWYRQLPEEGLKFMVYLQKENIIDESGMPKERFSAEFPKEGPSILRIQQVVRGDSAAYFCASSPSSDTQYFGPGTRLTVL.

The rearrangement joins TRBV19 to TRBJ1-4, with 8 positions matching TRBD1. The CDR3 spans 15 residues. Trimming took 6 bases from V and 2 from J; bases not matched to a gene: 5. Germline CDR1 reads LNHDA; CDR2 reads SQIVND (reference sequence). The CDR3 loop reads CASSLTGGTNEKLFF. The CDR3 DNA sequence: TGTGCCAGTAGCCTCACAGGGGGGACTAATGAAAAACTGTTTTTT.

Points on this clone: Within the sample, other DNA sequences also encode this same CDR3. The chain joins TRBV11-2 to TRBJ2-3; D is perhaps TRBD2 (7 bases). This CDR3 has 15 residues. V lost 2 bases to trimming and J lost 0 bases, with 9 bases between them. CDR1 and CDR2 from the germline V gene are SGHAT and FQNNGV. CDR3 protein: CASSLRGGSTDTQYF. Written as DNA, the CDR3 is TGTGCCAGCAGCTTAAGGGGGGGCAGCACAGATACGCAGTATTTT.

J is TRBJ2-4 and V is TRBV2; 7 nucleotides line up with TRBD2. The ends lost 1 base at V and 0 bases at J; junction bases unmatched: 3. This CDR3 contains 16 residues. From germline, CDR1 is SNHLY and CDR2 FYNNEI. CDR3 residues: CASSEGLAVAKNIQYF. The CDR3 DNA sequence: TGTGCCAGCAGTGAAGGCCTAGCGGTAGCCAAAAACATTCAGTACTTC.

This rearrangement joins TRBV4-1 to TRBJ1-1; TRBD1 is a possible D gene (5 bases). The germline V gene encodes CDR1 MGHRA and CDR2 YSYEKL. The V gene lost 5 bases and the J gene lost 5 bases, with 15 bases spanning the gap. The CDR3 totals 14 residues. The CDR3 loop reads CASSGPLKGTEAFF. CDR3 DNA: TGCGCCAGCAGCGGGCCATTGAAGGGGACTGAAGCTTTCTTT.

This chain uses TRBV5-8 with TRBJ2-2; tentatively, D is TRBD1 (6 bases). Germline CDR1 and CDR2: SGHTS and YDEGEE. Trimming removed 9 bases at V and 5 bases at J, with 17 bases between. The CDR3 loop spans 14 amino acids. For the CDR3, the DNA is TGTGCCATAGCACGCGGACAGTGGACCGGGGAGCTGTTTTTT. Its translation is CAIARGQWTGELFF.

J is TRBJ2-7 and V is TRBV27, with a tentative D call TRBD1 (5 bases). CDR1 is MNHEY, CDR2 SMNVEV, per germline (reference sequence). V was shortened by 5 bases and J by 11 bases, with 22 bases between the two germline ends. There are 14 residues in the CDR3. The CDR3 DNA sequence: TGTGCCAGCAGTCGTGACGGACCCCCCATCAGGGAGTACTTC. The encoded protein is CASSRDGPPIREYF.

This clone was counted between two and nine times. The chain has TRBV27 and TRBJ2-4, with D perhaps matching TRBD2 (6 bases). Germline V gene sequence: CDR1 MNHEY, CDR2 SMNVEV (reference sequence). The V end lost 5 bases, the J end lost 3 bases, and 11 bases lay between the germline ends. The CDR3 sequence is 14 residues long. CDR3 DNA: TGTGCCAGCAGTCCGCAGGGAGGCAAAAACATTCAGTACTTC. Translating it yields CASSPQGGKNIQYF.

The chain has TRBV20-1 and TRBJ2-5; D perhaps matches TRBD2 (5 bases). V was cut by 3 bases and J by 9 bases, with 11 bases left in between. CDR1 and CDR2 from the germline V gene are DFQATT and SNEGSKA (reference sequence). CDR3 length: 11 amino acids. CDR3 amino acids: CSARIGVSQYF. The CDR3 DNA sequence: TGCAGTGCTAGGATCGGGGTGTCCCAGTACTTC.

The chain joins TRBV11-2 to TRBJ2-7; D gene unclear. With 0 bases removed from V and 6 bases from J, the gap between germline ends came to 15 bases. The germline V gene encodes CDR1 SGHAT and CDR2 FQNNGV. The CDR3 is 15 amino acids. The CDR3: CASSLDPTPRGEQYF. The CDR3 region has the DNA TGTGCCAGCAGCTTAGATCCGACGCCCCGAGGCGAGCAGTACTTC.

This chain uses TRBV5-1 with TRBJ2-7; D possibly corresponds to TRBD1 (5 bases). Trimming left V 5 bases short and J 1 base short, with 13 bases between. Germline CDR1 SGHRS, CDR2 YFSETQ. The CDR3 consists of 14 residues. CDR3 residues: CASSSPGRSYEQYF. In nucleotides, the CDR3 is TGCGCCAGCAGTAGTCCAGGGCGGTCCTACGAGCAGTACTTC.

The V and J genes are TRBV4-3 and TRBJ2-1, with 11 bases identical to TRBD2. The junction had 8 bases not matched to a gene; V was cut back by 6 bases and J by 7 bases. This CDR3 spans 15 amino acids. The V gene's germline CDR1 is LGHNA and CDR2 YSLEER. DNA for the CDR3: TGCGCCAGCAGGTTAGCGGGAGGGAACCGGAATGAGCAGTTCTTC. It yields the protein CASRLAGGNRNEQFF.

The sample holds a few counts of this clone. The V gene is TRBV5-1, the J gene TRBJ2-3, with D possibly matching TRBD2 (5 bases). V was pared by 0 bases and J by 2 bases, with 16 bases between. Germline V gives CDR1 SGHRS, CDR2 YFSETQ. There are 17 residues in the CDR3. This CDR3 reads CASSLAGGGRATDTQYF. The CDR3 nucleotides are TGCGCCAGCAGCTTGGCTGGCGGAGGAAGGGCCACAGATACGCAGTATTTT. Complete variable domain (other parts from reference TRBV5-1 and TRBJ2-3): KAGVTQTPRYLIKTRGQQVTLSCSPISGHRSVSWYQQTPGQGLQFLFEYFSETQRNKGNFPGRFSGRQFSNSRSEMNVSTLELGDSALYLCASSLAGGGRATDTQYFGPGTRLTVL.

V is TRBV9 and J is TRBJ2-2; tentatively, D is TRBD2 (6 bases). Per germline, CDR1 SGDLS and CDR2 YYNGEE. CDR3 length: 16 residues. V was clipped by 6 bases and J by 2 bases, with 17 bases between them. CDR3 in amino acids: CASTAGWTRNTGELFF. CDR3 nucleotides: TGTGCCAGCACGGCGGGGTGGACAAGAAACACCGGGGAGCTGTTTTTT.

This clone has only one observation. V gene TRBV19 combines with J gene TRBJ1-2; 8 bases align to TRBD1. The V segment lost 1 base and the J segment 8 bases; nucleotides outside the gene matches: 9. The CDR3 is made up of 15 amino acids. Looked up from germline, CDR1 is LNHDA and CDR2 is SQIVND (reference sequence). CDR3 amino acids: CASSIALDRAGGYTF. CDR3 sequence (DNA): TGTGCCAGTAGTATAGCTCTGGACAGGGCTGGAGGCTACACCTTC.

The rearrangement uses TRBV5-6 and TRBJ2-3, with TRBD1 matching 10 bases. V shed 4 bases, J shed 6 bases, and the junction held 8 bases outside the gene matches. The CDR3 consists of 15 residues. The germline CDR1 and CDR2 sequences are SGHDT and YYEEEE. The CDR3 region is CASSGVDRGDDTQYF. The CDR3 nucleotides are TGTGCCAGCAGCGGGGTGGACAGGGGGGATGATACGCAGTATTTT.

The genes are TRBV18 and TRBJ2-3, with 8 bases that match TRBD1. The CDR3 runs 12 residues. Germline CDR1 is KGHSH and CDR2 is LQKENI. The ends lost 2 bases at V and 11 bases at J; junction bases unmatched: 3. CDR3 sequence (DNA): TGTGCCAGCTCACCAAAAACAGGGGGGCAGTATTTT. Its translation is CASSPKTGGQYF.

The chain has TRBV7-9 and TRBJ2-1, with D perhaps matching TRBD2 (5 bases). Germline V gene sequence: CDR1 SEHNR, CDR2 FQNEAQ (reference sequence). V was clipped by 3 bases and J by 7 bases, with 16 bases between them. This CDR3 has 15 residues. This CDR3 is CASSLIDPRGNEQFF. DNA for the CDR3: TGTGCCAGCAGCTTGATAGACCCCCGGGGAAATGAGCAGTTCTTC.

The V and J genes are TRBV6-1 and TRBJ1-4; D remains unclear. CDR3 length: 15 amino acids. The V gene lost 6 bases and the J gene lost 0 bases, with 11 bases spanning the gap. Germline CDR1 is MNHNS and CDR2 is SASEGT. The CDR3 loop is CASRGSPPTNEKLFF. CDR3 sequence (DNA): TGTGCCAGCAGGGGCAGCCCCCCAACTAATGAAAAACTGTTTTTT.